This T cell receptor (beta chain) originates from a study of CD8+CD57+ T cells in acquired aplastic anemia. With respect to this clonotype: One end of the junction is discordant with germline, which a read error may explain.

The CDR3 spans 16 residues. CDR1 and CDR2 from the germline V gene are SSHAT and FNYEAQ (reference sequence). Whoever was chosen for sequencing had shown CD8+CD57+ cell expansion by flow cytometry. Using genomic DNA as the template, TCR beta VDJ and CDR3 profiling was carried out. TCRdb itself ran the reads through MiXCR, one entry per CDR3 protein. There are 450,000 to 550,000 distinct CDR3 sequences in the sample; around a third occur only once, and 0.82% lies in the top ten. Sample: sorted CD4+, CD8+, or CD8+CD57+ T cells (not recorded which) from PBMCs. The source is a human donor with aplastic anemia. This chain links TRBV7-7 with TRBJ1-4, with D tentatively TRBD1 (5 bases). CDR3 nucleotide sequence: TGTGCTAGCAGCTCATCCCCCGGGGCGACTAATGAAAAACTGTTTTTT. Amino acid sequence: CASSSSPGATNEKLFF.